The text below deals with one T cell receptor (beta chain). What it recognizes is unknown. This sample is drawn from a study of siplizumab effects on memory and regulatory T cells. Study-wide results and limits: Confirmation was lacking for the suppressive function of proliferating Tregs derived from siplizumab cultures. Treg origin accounted for an average of roughly 69% of mappable alloreactive CD4+ clones with siplizumab and over 25% in controls.

Germline V gene lookup returns CDR1 SNHLY and CDR2 FYNNEI. V lost 6 bases and J lost 8; bases outside the gene matches: 7. The CDR3 runs to 15 residues. The data were produced by immunoSEQ multiplex PCR, yet TCRdb's version contains in-frame clones alone and is incomplete. The sample has tens of thousands of clones; about 90% are singletons. The sequenced material came from Tregs sorted from blood. The chain has TRBV2 and TRBJ1-4, with 12 bases that match TRBD1. This TCR was sampled from a human donor in good health. The CDR3 loop reads CASRRDRGHREKLFF. The CDR3 DNA reads as TGTGCCAGCAGGAGGGACAGGGGGCATCGCGAAAAACTGTTTTTT.